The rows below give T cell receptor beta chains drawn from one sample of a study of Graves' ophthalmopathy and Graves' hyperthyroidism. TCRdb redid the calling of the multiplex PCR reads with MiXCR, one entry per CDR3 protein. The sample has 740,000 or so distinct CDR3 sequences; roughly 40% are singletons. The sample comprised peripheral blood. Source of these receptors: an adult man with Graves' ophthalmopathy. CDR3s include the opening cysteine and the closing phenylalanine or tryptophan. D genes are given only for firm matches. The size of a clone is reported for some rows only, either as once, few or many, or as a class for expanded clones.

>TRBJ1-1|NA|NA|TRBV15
TGTGCCACCAGCAGCTTAGGACGGATGAACACTGAAGCTTTCTTT
CATSSLGRMNTEAFF
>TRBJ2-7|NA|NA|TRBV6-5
TGTGCCAGCAGTTACCGGCAGGCCGTTGCAACTTCCTACGAGCAGTACTTC
CASSYRQAVATSYEQYF
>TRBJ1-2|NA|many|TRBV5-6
TGTGCCAGCAGCTTGGGCATCGGAAGAGGCTACACCTTC
CASSLGIGRGYTF
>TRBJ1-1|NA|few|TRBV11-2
TGTGCCAGCAGCTCGGGTGGGGTTAGGACTGAAGCTTTCTTT
CASSSGGVRTEAFF
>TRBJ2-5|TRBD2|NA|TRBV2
TGTGCCAGCAGTCCGAGCCGGGGAGGGGACCAAGAGACCCAGTACTTC
CASSPSRGGDQETQYF
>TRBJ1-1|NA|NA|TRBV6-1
TGTGCCAGCAGTGAAGCGTTAGGGAGGGGTTTCTTT
CASSEALGRGFF
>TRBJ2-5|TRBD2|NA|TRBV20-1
TGCAGTGCTAGTAGTGGCGGGAGGGGAGGGGGGGAGACCCAGTACTTC
CSASSGGRGGGETQYF
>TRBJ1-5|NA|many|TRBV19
TGTGCCAGTGCGTGGGGTAGCAATCAGCCCCAGCATTTT
CASAWGSNQPQHF
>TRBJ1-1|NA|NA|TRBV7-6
TGCGCCAGCAGCCAGCGGGCCCTGGGGGGGAACACTGAAGCTTTCTTT
CASSQRALGGNTEAFF
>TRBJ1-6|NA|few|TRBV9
TGTGCCAGCAGCCAAGGGAGGACAGCTATAAGGCCTCTCCACTTT
CASSQGRTAIRPLHF
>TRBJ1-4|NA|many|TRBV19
TGTGCCAGTAGTCCCCGGAGGAGCCTTAATGAAAAACTGTTTTTT
CASSPRRSLNEKLFF
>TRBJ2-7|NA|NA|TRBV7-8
TGTGCCAGCAGCAAACTAGCAGATGCAGGTGGCGAGCAGTACTTC
CASSKLADAGGEQYF
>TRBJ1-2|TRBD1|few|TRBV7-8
TGTGCCAGCAGGAAACAGGGGGCTAGTGGCTACACCTTC
CASRKQGASGYTF
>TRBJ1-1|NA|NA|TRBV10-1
TGTGCCAGCAGTTTGTCCCGAATGAACACTGAAGCTTTCTTT
CASSLSRMNTEAFF
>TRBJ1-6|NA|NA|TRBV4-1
TGCGCCAGCAGCCCGGGACTTCGGCCCCTCCACTTT
CASSPGLRPLHF
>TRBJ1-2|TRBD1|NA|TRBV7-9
TGTGCCAGCAGTTACCCGGACAGGTTAGACTATGGCTACACCTTC
CASSYPDRLDYGYTF
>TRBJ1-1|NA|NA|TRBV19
TGTGCCAGTAGTATCTCGGGCGGGTATGGAATAGAAGCTTTCTTT
CASSISGGYGIEAFF
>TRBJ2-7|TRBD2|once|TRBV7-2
TGTGCCAGCAGCTTCAACGTCTTCAGCGGGGGAAAGTCGGTACGAAGGGGGCAGTACTTC
CASSFNVFSGGKSVRRGQYF
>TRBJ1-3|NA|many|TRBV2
TGTGCCAGCAGACAGGGATCCCTCAGCTCTGGAAACACCATATATTTT
CASRQGSLSSGNTIYF
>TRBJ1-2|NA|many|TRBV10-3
TGTGCCATCAGTGAGAGGGGCAGGGATTATTATGGCTACACCTTC
CAISERGRDYYGYTF
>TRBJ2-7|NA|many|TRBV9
TGTGCCAGCAGCCTTCCCTACGAGCAGTACTTC
CASSLPYEQYF
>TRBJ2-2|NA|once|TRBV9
TGTGCCAGCAGCCCTCTACCGTCGAGGGGGAACACCGGGGAGCTGTTTTTT
CASSPLPSRGNTGELFF
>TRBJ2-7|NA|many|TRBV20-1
TGCAGTGCTAGGGGCCCAACAGGGTCCGTCGAGCAGTACTTC
CSARGPTGSVEQYF
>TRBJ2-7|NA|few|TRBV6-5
TGTGCCAGCAGTATCGACAGGTACGAGCAGTACTTC
CASSIDRYEQYF
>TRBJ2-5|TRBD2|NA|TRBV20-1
TGCAGTGCCAATAGCGGGACAGAGACCCAGTACTTC
CSANSGTETQYF
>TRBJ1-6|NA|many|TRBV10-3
TGTGCCATCAGTGAGTCGGTGTCTTCCTATAATTCACCCCTCCACTTT
CAISESVSSYNSPLHF
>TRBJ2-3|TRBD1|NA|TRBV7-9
TGTGCCAGCAGCCGCTTCGGGACAGGGCGCACAGATACGCAGTATTTT
CASSRFGTGRTDTQYF
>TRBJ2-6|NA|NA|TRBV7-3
TGTGCCAGCAGCTTAACGGGCGGAGACTCTGGGGCCAACGTCCTGACTTTC
CASSLTGGDSGANVLTF
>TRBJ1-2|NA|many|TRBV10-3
TGTGCCGCACAGGGCCCTTTTAGCTATGGCTACACCTTC
CAAQGPFSYGYTF
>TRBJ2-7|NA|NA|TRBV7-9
TGTGCCAGCTGCAGGGGATACGGGTACGAGCAGTACTTC
CASCRGYGYEQYF
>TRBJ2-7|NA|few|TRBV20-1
TGCAGTGCTAGCCCTGGGGGCCTGGACTCCTACGAGCAGTACTTC
CSASPGGLDSYEQYF
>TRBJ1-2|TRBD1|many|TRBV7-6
TGTGCCAGCACCGCGACAGGGGGCCTGTTTGCCTCTGGCTACACCTTC
CASTATGGLFASGYTF
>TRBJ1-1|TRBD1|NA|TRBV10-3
TGTGCCATCAGTGAGTCCGGTGGACAGGGGGCTGGGAACACTGAAGCTTTCTTT
CAISESGGQGAGNTEAFF
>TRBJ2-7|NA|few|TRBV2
TGTGCCAGCAGTGACCGGGACGGTGCTTACGAGCAGTACTTC
CASSDRDGAYEQYF
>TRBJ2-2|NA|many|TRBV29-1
TGCAGCGCAGGGGCAGGGCGCACCGGGGAGCTGTTTTTT
CSAGAGRTGELFF
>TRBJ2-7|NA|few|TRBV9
TGTGCCAGCAGCGTAGATTCTCGGGGCAGCAACATCGGGACCTACGAGCAGTACTTC
CASSVDSRGSNIGTYEQYF
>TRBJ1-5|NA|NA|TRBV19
TGTGCCAGCAGTTTGGGGATAGGGCTAAGCAATCAGCCCCAGCATTTT
CASSLGIGLSNQPQHF
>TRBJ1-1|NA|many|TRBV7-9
TGTGCCAGCAGCACAGTAGGGGAGGGCACTGAAGCTTTCTTT
CASSTVGEGTEAFF
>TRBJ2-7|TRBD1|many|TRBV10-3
TGTGCCATCAGGCGACAGGGGGCCTACGAGCAGTACTTC
CAIRRQGAYEQYF
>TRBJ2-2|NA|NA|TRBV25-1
TGTGCCTGGGCCCGGGGCACCGGGGAGCTGTTTTTT
CAWARGTGELFF
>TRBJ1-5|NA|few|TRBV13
TGTGCCAGCATGGGGGACCCGAAGGGGTGGCCCCAGCATTTT
CASMGDPKGWPQHF
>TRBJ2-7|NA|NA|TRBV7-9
TGTGCCAGCAGCTTAATAGCCGGGGAGCGTCTCTACGAGCAGTACTTC
CASSLIAGERLYEQYF
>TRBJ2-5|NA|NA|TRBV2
TGTGCCACCAGACGAAGTGAAAACAAAGAGACCCAGTACTTC
CATRRSENKETQYF
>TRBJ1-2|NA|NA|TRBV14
TGTGTCAGCAGCCAATTCGATGTTGAGGGGTATGATGGCTACACCTTC
CVSSQFDVEGYDGYTF
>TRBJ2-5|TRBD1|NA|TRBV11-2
TGTGCCAGCAGCTTTTACTCCCAGGGGGTGAAAGAGACCCAGTACTTC
CASSFYSQGVKETQYF
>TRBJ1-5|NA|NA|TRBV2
TGTGCCAGCAGTGATGAGGGTAGCAATCAGCATTTT
CASSDEGSNQHF